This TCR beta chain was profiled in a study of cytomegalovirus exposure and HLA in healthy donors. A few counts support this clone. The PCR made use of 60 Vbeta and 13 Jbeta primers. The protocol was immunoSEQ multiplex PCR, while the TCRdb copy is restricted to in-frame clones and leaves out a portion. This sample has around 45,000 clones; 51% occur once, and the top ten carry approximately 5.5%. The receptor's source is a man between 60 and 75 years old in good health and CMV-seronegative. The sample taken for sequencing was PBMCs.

The CDR3 is CATTLAGVGYGYTF. Here the CDR3 DNA reads TGTGCCACCACGTTGGCAGGGGTGGGCTATGGCTACACCTTC. The V and J genes are TRBV2 and TRBJ1-2; perhaps TRBD1 as D (6 bases). Trimming stripped 10 bases from V and 4 bases from J, with 19 bases between. The CDR3 has 14 residues. Germline loops: CDR1 SNHLY, CDR2 FYNNEI.